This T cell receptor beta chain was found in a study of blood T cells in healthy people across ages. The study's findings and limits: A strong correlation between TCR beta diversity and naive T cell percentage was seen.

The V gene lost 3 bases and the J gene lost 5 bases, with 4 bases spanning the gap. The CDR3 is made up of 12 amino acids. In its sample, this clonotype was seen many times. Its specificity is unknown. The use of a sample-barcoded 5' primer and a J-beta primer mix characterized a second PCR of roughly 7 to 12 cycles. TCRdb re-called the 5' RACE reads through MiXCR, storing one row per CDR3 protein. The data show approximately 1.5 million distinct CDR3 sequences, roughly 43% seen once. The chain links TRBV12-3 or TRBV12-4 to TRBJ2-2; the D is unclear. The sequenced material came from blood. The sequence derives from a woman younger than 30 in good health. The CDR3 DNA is TGTGCCAGCAGTTTCGGAACCGGGGAGCTGTTTTTT. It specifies CASSFGTGELFF.